The clone carrying this TCR beta chain was seen repeatedly, ten times or more. Relative to the germline gene, one junction end is altered; a read error may explain this. This entry is derived from a study of T cells in Graves' hyperthyroidism and ophthalmopathy. Uncontrolled infections, other autoimmune diseases, pregnancy or lactation led to exclusion of patients. The CDR3 runs to 11 residues. CDR1 PRHDT and CDR2 FYEKMQ come from the germline V gene (reference sequence). Amplification of TCR beta CDR3 regions used RNA as the template. The HTBI primer set was used in a first-round RT-PCR of the TCR CDR3. TCRdb re-called the multiplex PCR reads with MiXCR, one entry per CDR3 protein. The sample consists of approximately 350,000 distinct CDR3 sequences, roughly 15% of them appearing once.

The sample taken for sequencing was blood. The rearrangement joins TRBV13 to TRBJ2-2, with 9 bases lining up with TRBD2. This receptor was taken from a woman aged 55-69 years with Graves' ophthalmopathy. CDR3 in DNA: TGTGCCAGCAGCGATAGCGGGAGACTGTATTTT. Residues: CASSDSGRLYF.